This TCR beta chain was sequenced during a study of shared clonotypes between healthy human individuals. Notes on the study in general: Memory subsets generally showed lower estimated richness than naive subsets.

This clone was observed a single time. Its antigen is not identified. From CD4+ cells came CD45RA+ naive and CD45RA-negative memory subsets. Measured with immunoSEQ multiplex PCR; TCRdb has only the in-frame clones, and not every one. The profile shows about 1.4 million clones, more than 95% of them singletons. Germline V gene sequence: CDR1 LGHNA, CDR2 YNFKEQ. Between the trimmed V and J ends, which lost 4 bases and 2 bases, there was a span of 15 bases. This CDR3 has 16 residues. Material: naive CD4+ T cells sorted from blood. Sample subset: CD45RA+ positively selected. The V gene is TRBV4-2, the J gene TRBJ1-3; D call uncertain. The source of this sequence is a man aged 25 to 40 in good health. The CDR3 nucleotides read TGTGCCAGCAGCCCGTACGGTTTTGGGGCTGGAAACACCATATATTTT. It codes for CASSPYGFGAGNTIYF.